A single T cell receptor (beta chain) is shown here with its context. Antigen: not known. This record comes from a study of CXCR3-negative and CXCR3-positive naive CD8 T cells. Study information: The total count of TRB reads reached approximately 150 million, and each library contributed about 1.5 +/- 0.3 million.

Study observations and caveats: CXCR3-positive naive cells carried more hydrophobic TRB CDR3s than CXCR3-negative ones. The majority of assays used fresh PBMCs, and CXCR3 expression partially decreased after cryopreservation.

Libraries were UMI-labeled 5' RACE TRB cDNA. TCRdb re-called the 5' RACE reads and gives one entry per CDR3 protein, without DNA. The sample table includes some 100,000 distinct CDR3 sequences. This CDR3 is built from 13 residues. Germline V CDR1 and CDR2: SEHNR, FQNEAQ (reference sequence). The sequenced sample consisted of naive CXCR3+ CD8+ T cells from blood. As for subset: CD45RO-CCR7+CD27+CD95- naive CD8+ T cells expressing CXCR3 (TNR3+). The V gene is TRBV7-9, the J gene TRBJ2-1; TCRdb's assignment of TRBD1 cannot be checked, as there is no DNA. This receptor was identified in a human donor in good health. Some clones in this sample may be carry-over from other donors' samples. The chain's CDR3 is CASSQGNYNEQFF.